The 27 T cell receptor beta chains listed next were all sequenced from one sample in a study of radiation and T cells in renal cell carcinoma. Here immunoSEQ multiplex PCR was the method, and the copy in TCRdb shows in-frame clones only, minus some. The sample records 15,000 to 20,000 clones, 64% being singletons. The treatment was: 15 Gy SBRT to primary tumor, nephrectomy 4 weeks later. Specimen: tumor tissue, collected from a patient whose treatment included radiotherapy and nephrectomy. These receptor sequences come from a woman in her 70s with renal cell carcinoma.

V is TRBV7-8 and J is TRBJ2-1; D remains unclear. This CDR3 has 11 amino acids. The V gene's germline CDR1 is SGHVS and CDR2 FQNEAQ. The V end lost 1 base, the J end lost 9 bases, and 4 bases lay between the germline ends. Here the CDR3 reads CASSLEGEQFF. DNA for the CDR3: TGTGCCAGCAGCTTAGAGGGTGAGCAGTTCTTC.

The V call is TRBV5-1, the J call TRBJ1-1; 8 bases match TRBD1. This CDR3 comprises 15 residues. Germline V lookup: CDR1 SGHRS, CDR2 YFSETQ. Trimming cost V 4 bases and J 8 bases; bases outside gene matches: 13. The CDR3 sequence is CASSRPGSGGMEAFF. The CDR3, as DNA: TGCGCCAGCAGCAGACCTGGGTCAGGGGGCATGGAAGCTTTCTTT.

This rearrangement joins TRBV9 to TRBJ1-1; 8 nucleotides match TRBD1. The germline CDR1 and CDR2 sequences are SGDLS and YYNGEE. This CDR3 is 16 amino acids long. V was clipped by 0 bases and J by 5 bases; unmatched bases: 9. CDR3 bases: TGTGCCAGCAGCGTAGGAAATGGACAGGGAGCAACTGAAGCTTTCTTT. Protein sequence: CASSVGNGQGATEAFF.

The chain is built from TRBV7-2 and TRBJ1-1; D is unresolved. Germline CDR1 is SGHTA and CDR2 is FQGNSA. V gave up 5 bases and J gave up 5 bases, with 15 bases separating them. CDR3 size: 14 residues. CDR3 DNA sequence: TGTGCCAGCAGCCTAAACGGTCCGGGGACTGAAGCTTTCTTT. Protein: CASSLNGPGTEAFF.

The chain employs TRBV7-2 and TRBJ2-5; D gene ambiguous. CDR3 length equals 13 residues. V was pared by 5 bases and J by 5 bases, with 12 bases between. CDR1 is SGHTA and CDR2 is FQGNSA in the germline V gene. The CDR3 nucleotides are TGTGCCAGCAGCGCAAACCCACGGGAGACCCAGTACTTC. It is translated as CASSANPRETQYF.

This clone was seen a few times. The chain links TRBV6-6 to TRBJ1-5; 8 nucleotides line up with TRBD1. The germline V gene encodes CDR1 MNHNY and CDR2 SVGAGI (reference sequence). This CDR3 is 14 amino acids long. With 6 bases clipped from V and 4 bases from J, the junction kept 5 bases outside the gene matches. The CDR3 DNA is TGTGCCAGCAGGACAGGGGACGGGAATCAGCCCCAGCATTTT. Its translation is CASRTGDGNQPQHF.

The chain is built from TRBV4-1 and TRBJ1-1, with D unresolved. V lost 3 bases to trimming and J lost 4 bases, with 15 bases between them. The CDR3 is made up of 15 amino acids. Germline CDR1 and CDR2: MGHRA and YSYEKL. As DNA, the CDR3 is TGCGCCAGCAGCCATGGACCTATCATGACCACTGAAGCTTTCTTT. As protein: CASSHGPIMTTEAFF.

The chain is built from TRBV5-5 and TRBJ2-1; the D is unclear. The CDR3 is 16 amino acids. With 6 bases removed from V and 6 bases from J, the gap between germline ends came to 22 bases. Germline-derived CDR1 and CDR2 are SGHKS and YYEKEE (reference sequence). The CDR3 DNA reads as TGTGCCAGCAACCCGGAGTTGACTCAGAACATCAATGAGCAGTTCTTC. It codes for CASNPELTQNINEQFF.

The V call is TRBV5-1, the J call TRBJ1-2; TRBD1 matches 7 bases. CDR1 is SGHRS, CDR2 YFSETQ, per germline. Trimming cost V 4 bases and J 8 bases; bases outside gene matches: 11. This CDR3 comprises 14 residues. CDR3 nucleotides: TGCGCCAGCAGCCCCGAGGGGGCCCTCCAAGGCTACACCTTC. Its translation is CASSPEGALQGYTF. Together with reference TRBV5-1 and TRBJ1-2, the CDR3 gives the full variable domain: KAGVTQTPRYLIKTRGQQVTLSCSPISGHRSVSWYQQTPGQGLQFLFEYFSETQRNKGNFPGRFSGRQFSNSRSEMNVSTLELGDSALYLCASSPEGALQGYTFGSGTRLTVV.

This clone was counted between two and nine times. The chain combines TRBV30 with TRBJ2-7; D unresolved. The CDR3 runs to 12 residues. V gave up 6 bases and J gave up 0 bases, with 9 bases separating them. Germline V gene sequence: CDR1 GTSNPN, CDR2 SVGIG (reference sequence). The CDR3: CACGRSSYEQYF. CDR3 in DNA: TGTGCCTGCGGGCGGAGCTCCTACGAGCAGTACTTC.

V and J are TRBV6-5 and TRBJ2-3, with no clear D. V was cut by 6 bases and J by 4 bases, with 5 bases left in between. This CDR3 has 11 residues. Germline V lookup: CDR1 MNHEY, CDR2 SVGAGI. CDR3 coding DNA: TGTGCCAGCAGATTTTCAGATACGCAGTATTTT. Protein sequence: CASRFSDTQYF.

This clone was observed a few times. J is TRBJ2-4 and V is TRBV11-1; unclear D gene. Germline V gene lookup returns CDR1 SGHAT and CDR2 FQDESV (reference sequence). The CDR3 is 12 amino acids. With 5 bases removed from V and 9 bases from J, the gap between germline ends came to 11 bases. The CDR3 nucleotides read TGTGCCAGCAGCCCGACTGGGATCATTCAGTACTTC. This encodes CASSPTGIIQYF.

V and J are TRBV29-1 and TRBJ1-2; TRBD1 is a possible D gene (6 bases). Trimming cost V 6 bases and J 1 base, with 15 bases left between them. The germline V gene has CDR1 SQVTM and CDR2 ANQGSEA. The CDR3 has 14 residues. This CDR3 is CSVATGGGNYGYTF. The CDR3 DNA sequence: TGCAGCGTAGCGACAGGAGGGGGTAACTATGGCTACACCTTC.

The rearrangement uses TRBV30 and TRBJ1-1; no clear D. The CDR3 has 13 amino acids. V lost 2 bases, J lost 0 bases, and 7 bases lay in between. From germline, CDR1 is GTSNPN and CDR2 SVGIG (reference sequence). The CDR3 reads CAWSLGMNTEAFF. The DNA for the CDR3 is TGTGCCTGGAGTTTGGGGATGAACACTGAAGCTTTCTTT.

This chain joins TRBV11-3 and TRBJ2-1; possibly TRBD1 or TRBD2 for D (5 bases each). This CDR3 spans 17 amino acids. Germline CDR1 and CDR2: SGHNT and YENEEA. V was shortened by 2 bases and J by 1 base, with 15 bases between the two germline ends. The CDR3 is CASSLPPPGLSYNEQFF. The CDR3 DNA follows: TGTGCCAGCAGCTTACCACCCCCGGGGCTTTCCTACAATGAGCAGTTCTTC.

This chain joins TRBV23-1 and TRBJ1-5; a possible D gene is TRBD1 (5 bases). TRBV23-1 is designated an ORF whose function remains uncertain. The ends were cut back, 10 bases at V and 5 bases at J, with 12 bases in the middle. This CDR3 spans 12 amino acids. DNA for the CDR3: TGCGCCATCAACAGGCGAGATCAGCCCCAGCATTTT. Protein product: CAINRRDQPQHF.

V and J are TRBV6-5 and TRBJ1-3; D gene unclear. Germline V CDR1 and CDR2: MNHEY, SVGAGI. Trimming left V 10 bases short and J 4 bases short, with 14 bases between. The CDR3 is made up of 13 amino acids. DNA of the CDR3: TGTGCCACCTCAACCGCGGGGGGAAACACCATATATTTT. Its protein is CATSTAGGNTIYF.

V gene TRBV7-6 combines with J gene TRBJ2-1, with 9 bases that match TRBD2. CDR3 length: 12 amino acids. Unmatched junction bases numbered 3, after V lost 6 bases and J lost 9 bases. Germline V gene lookup returns CDR1 SGHVS and CDR2 FNYEAQ. The CDR3 reads CASSLAGSEQFF. The CDR3 DNA reads TGTGCCAGCAGTCTAGCGGGGAGTGAGCAGTTCTTC.

This clone has just a few counts. The chain carries TRBV5-4 and TRBJ1-1; D gene unclear. This CDR3 has 12 amino acids. The V gene lost 0 bases and the J gene lost 7 bases, with 7 bases spanning the gap. The germline V gene encodes CDR1 SGHNT and CDR2 YYREEE (reference sequence). In DNA form, the CDR3 reads TGTGCCAGCAGCTTGGCCGACGGTGAAGCTTTCTTT. This encodes CASSLADGEAFF.

The rearrangement joins TRBV19 to TRBJ1-6; D is uncertain. CDR1 is LNHDA, CDR2 SQIVND, per germline (reference sequence). This CDR3 has 14 residues. Trimming shortened V by 7 bases and J by 0 bases, and 7 bases separated the two germline ends. The chain's CDR3 is CASKVGSYNSPLHF. The DNA for the CDR3 is TGTGCCAGTAAGGTGGGCTCCTATAATTCACCCCTCCACTTT.

This clone appeared once. The chain combines TRBV12-5 with TRBJ1-5, with TRBD1 identical over 7 bases. Looked up from germline, CDR1 is LGHNT and CDR2 is FRNRAP. The length of the CDR3 is 17 residues. V lost 7 bases, J lost 0 bases, and 12 bases stayed unmatched. CDR3 in DNA: TGTGCTAGTGCCCCATCTTCCGGGACAGATAGCAATCAGCCCCAGCATTTT. Its translation is CASAPSSGTDSNQPQHF.

The chain couples TRBV20-1 to TRBJ2-3, with D possibly TRBD2 on 6 matching bases. The ends were cut back, 8 bases at V and 4 bases at J, with 7 bases in the middle. The length of the CDR3 is 10 residues. The germline gives CDR1 DFQATT, CDR2 SNEGSKA (reference sequence). CDR3 DNA: TGCAGTCGGGGGTCAGATACGCAGTATTTT. Its translation: CSRGSDTQYF.

This clone was seen more than once but under ten times. The V call is TRBV5-6, the J call TRBJ2-7, with 7 bases identical to TRBD1. The CDR3 covers 14 residues. The germline gives CDR1 SGHDT, CDR2 YYEEEE. The J segment lost 4 bases and the V segment lost 3 bases, leaving 7 bases of the junction unmatched. CDR3: CASSSAGTEYEQYF. For the CDR3, the DNA is TGTGCCAGCAGCTCCGCCGGGACAGAGTACGAGCAGTACTTC.

The genes are TRBV6-5 and TRBJ2-3; TRBD2 matches 9 bases. This CDR3 contains 16 residues. V shed 2 bases and J 4 bases; nucleotides not matched to a gene: 7. Germline CDR1 MNHEY, CDR2 SVGAGI. This chain's CDR3 is CASSYGRGRGPDTQYF. In DNA, the CDR3 is TGTGCCAGCAGTTACGGTCGCGGGAGGGGGCCAGATACGCAGTATTTT.

The V and J genes are TRBV5-1 and TRBJ2-3; D not certain. Germline CDR1 SGHRS, CDR2 YFSETQ. This CDR3 contains 14 residues. V was cut by 0 bases and J by 0 bases, with 5 bases left in between. CDR3 amino acids: CASSLVESTDTQYF. The CDR3 DNA sequence: TGCGCCAGCAGCTTGGTCGAAAGCACAGATACGCAGTATTTT.

This rearrangement joins TRBV5-6 to TRBJ2-7, with TRBD1 as a possible D gene (6 bases). Germline V gene data show CDR1 as SGHDT and CDR2 as YYEEEE. The CDR3 runs 14 residues. V was clipped by 4 bases and J by 6 bases, with 17 bases between them. CDR3 region: CASSTQGYFGEQYF. Written as DNA, the CDR3 is TGTGCCAGCAGCACACAGGGATACTTCGGCGAGCAGTACTTC.

This clone appeared once. The V and J genes are TRBV23-1 and TRBJ2-7; either TRBD1 or TRBD2 may supply D (6 bases each). TRBV23-1 is identified as an open reading frame with a role that is uncertain. The CDR3 totals 14 residues. Deletions cut 3 bases from V and 2 bases from J, with 11 bases between. CDR3 sequence: CASSHEGGTYEQYF. DNA for the CDR3: TGCGCCAGCAGTCACGAGGGGGGCACCTACGAGCAGTACTTC.